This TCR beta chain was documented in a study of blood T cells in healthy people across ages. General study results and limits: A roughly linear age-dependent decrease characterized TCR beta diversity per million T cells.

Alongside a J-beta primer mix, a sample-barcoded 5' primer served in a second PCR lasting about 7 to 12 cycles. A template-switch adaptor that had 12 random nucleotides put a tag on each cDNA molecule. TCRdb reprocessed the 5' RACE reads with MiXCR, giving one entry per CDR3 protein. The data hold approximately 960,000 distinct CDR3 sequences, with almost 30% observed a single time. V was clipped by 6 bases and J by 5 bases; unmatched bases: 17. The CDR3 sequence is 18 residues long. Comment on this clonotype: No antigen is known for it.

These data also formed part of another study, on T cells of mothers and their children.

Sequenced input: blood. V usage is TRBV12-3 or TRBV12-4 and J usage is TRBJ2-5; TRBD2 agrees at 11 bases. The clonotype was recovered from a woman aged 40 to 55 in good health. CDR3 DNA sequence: TGTGCCAGCAGGGGACCGGGACTAGCGGCTCCCAAGAGGGAGACCCAGTACTTC. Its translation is CASRGPGLAAPKRETQYF.